The entry below describes one TCR beta chain. The germline gene is not matched at one end of the junction; a read error may be the cause. Germline values: CDR1 SQVTM, CDR2 ANQGSEA. CDR3 size: 15 residues. This entry comes from a study of blood T cell repertoires in COVID-19. Across the study: Collection of acute and convalescent COVID-19 samples took place in the United States, Italy and Spain. T cells, B-cell-depleted T cells, or PBMCs provided the cDNA or gDNA that served as material.

As originally analysed: Estimates of nucleated cell counts were drawn from the amplification of reference gene primers. Generated by immunoSEQ multiplex PCR, the TCRdb table keeps only in-frame clones and is missing some. V and J calls and clone size are those listed in that table; D and trimming were worked out from the DNA. The sample records roughly 190,000 clones, approximately 86% being singletons. What was sequenced was peripheral blood. The sequence was obtained from a man between 65 and 85 years old with acute or convalescent COVID-19. The chain has TRBV29-1 and TRBJ2-3; TRBD1 agrees at 9 bases. CDR3 residues: CSVEGRDRVTDTQYF. The DNA for the CDR3 is TGCAGCGTGGAAGGCCGGGACAGGGTCACAGATACGCAGTATTTT.